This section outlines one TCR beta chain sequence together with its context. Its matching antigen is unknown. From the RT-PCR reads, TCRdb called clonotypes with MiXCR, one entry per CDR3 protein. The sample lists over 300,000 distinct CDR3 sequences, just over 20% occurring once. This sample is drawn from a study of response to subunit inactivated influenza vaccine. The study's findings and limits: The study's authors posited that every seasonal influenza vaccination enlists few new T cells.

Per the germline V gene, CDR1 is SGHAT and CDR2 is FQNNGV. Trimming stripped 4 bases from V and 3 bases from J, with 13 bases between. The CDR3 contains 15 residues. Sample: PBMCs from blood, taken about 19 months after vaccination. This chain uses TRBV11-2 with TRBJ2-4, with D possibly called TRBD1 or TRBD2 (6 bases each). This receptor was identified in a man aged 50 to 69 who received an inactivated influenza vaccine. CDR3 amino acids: CASSSLGGLKNIQYF. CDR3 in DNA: TGTGCCAGCAGCTCCCTAGGGGGACTCAAAAACATTCAGTACTTC.